The following is a T cell receptor beta chain sequence with its context. Antigen specificity is unknown. This sample stems from a study of PD-1 blockade in classical Hodgkin lymphoma. Study-wide context: It was nivolumab at 3 mg/kg, given intravenously every 2 weeks, that patients received.

Every patient experienced relapse after autologous stem cell transplantation, and brentuximab vedotin exposure varied. The table came from immunoSEQ multiplex PCR; TCRdb's copy has only in-frame clones and leaves some out. The sample holds under 80,000 clones, over 70% seen once. Findings and limits, study-wide: Relative to healthy donors, newly diagnosed patients reportedly had lower baseline TCR diversity, which was reported as lower still in relapsed/refractory patients.

This TCR derives from a human donor with classical Hodgkin lymphoma. The sample was peripheral blood mononuclear cells (PBMCs), taken before the second cycle of nivolumab.

This CDR3 reads CASSFGGEQYF. CDR3 bases: TGTGCCAGCAGCTTTGGTGGCGAGCAGTACTTC. V and J are TRBV11-3 and TRBJ2-5, with D unclear. With the DNA end fitting TRBJ2-7 better, the J assignment may be wrong. Germline assignment: CDR1 SGHNT and CDR2 YENEEA. This CDR3 spans 11 amino acids.